One and the same sample provided the 12 T cell receptor beta chains below, sequenced in a study of cytomegalovirus exposure and HLA in healthy donors. Primers included in the PCR were 60 Vbeta and 13 Jbeta primers. Here immunoSEQ multiplex PCR was the method, and the copy in TCRdb shows in-frame clones only, minus some. The sample includes about 130,000 clones, more than 65% seen only once; the top ten take under 3.5%. The sample consisted of PBMCs. The receptors stem from a man in his fifties in good health and CMV-seronegative.

The chain joins TRBV7-9 to TRBJ2-1; TRBD2 matches 10 bases. After removal of 5 bases from V and 6 bases from J, the junction contained 10 bases not matched to a gene. CDR1 is SEHNR and CDR2 is FQNEAQ in the germline V gene (reference sequence). The CDR3 extends over 16 amino acids. The chain's CDR3 is CASSPLPSGGLNEQFF. The DNA of the CDR3 is TGTGCCAGCAGCCCCCTCCCTAGCGGGGGCCTCAATGAGCAGTTCTTC.

The rearrangement uses TRBV5-6 and TRBJ2-2, with 9 bases identical to TRBD2. The V and J ends lost 4 bases and 2 bases, in that order; junction bases with no gene match: 6. Germline V lookup: CDR1 SGHDT, CDR2 YYEEEE. CDR3 length: 16 amino acids. CDR3 nucleotides: TGTGCCAGCAGCAGATTAGCGGGGGTCAACACCGGGGAGCTGTTTTTT. It specifies CASSRLAGVNTGELFF. Drawing the rest from reference TRBV5-6 and TRBJ2-2, the complete variable domain is DAGVTQSPTHLIKTRGQQVTLRCSPKSGHDTVSWYQQALGQGPQFIFQYYEEEERQRGNFPDRFSGHQFPNYSSELNVNALLLGDSALYLCASSRLAGVNTGELFFGEGSRLTVL.

The chain uses TRBV18 and TRBJ2-7; the match to TRBD1 covers 7 bases. The germline V gene has CDR1 KGHSH and CDR2 LQKENI. The trim removed 3 bases at V and 2 bases at J, leaving 1 base unmatched. This CDR3 contains 13 residues. CDR3 bases: TGTGCCAGCTCACCGGGACAGACCTACGAGCAGTACTTC. Amino acid sequence: CASSPGQTYEQYF.

This sequence joins TRBV4-1 and TRBJ2-1; TRBD1 matches at 8 bases. The V and J ends lost 4 bases and 4 bases, in that order; junction bases with no gene match: 3. The germline V gene encodes CDR1 MGHRA and CDR2 YSYEKL. This CDR3 has 14 residues. DNA of the CDR3: TGCGCCAGCAGCCGGGACAGGAATTACAATGAGCAGTTCTTC. Translating gives CASSRDRNYNEQFF.

This rearrangement joins TRBV15 to TRBJ1-1, with D possibly being TRBD1 (6 bases). This CDR3 spans 18 amino acids. Germline CDR1 LNHNV, CDR2 YYDKDF (reference sequence). V lost 0 bases and J lost 0, with 17 bases in between. The CDR3 DNA reads as TGTGCCACCAGCAGAGATGAGGGCAGGGGTGCTCTGAACACTGAAGCTTTCTTT. This translates into CATSRDEGRGALNTEAFF.

The chain combines TRBV2 with TRBJ2-6; D possibly corresponds to TRBD1 (6 bases). The CDR3 has 13 residues. With 11 bases removed from V and 1 base from J, the gap between germline ends came to 9 bases. Germline CDR1 SNHLY, CDR2 FYNNEI. CDR3: CASTGSGANVLTF. DNA for the CDR3: TGTGCCTCTACAGGGTCTGGGGCCAACGTCCTGACTTTC.

This rearrangement joins TRBV9 to TRBJ2-2; D unresolved. This CDR3 is 17 amino acids long. The V and J ends lost 0 bases and 0 bases respectively, with 12 bases between them. CDR1 and CDR2 from the germline V gene are SGDLS and YYNGEE. CDR3 DNA: TGTGCCAGCAGCGTAGCGAGGAACCGACCGAACACCGGGGAGCTGTTTTTT. It codes for CASSVARNRPNTGELFF.

There are a few counts of this clone. The gene calls are TRBV4-1 and TRBJ1-1, with 10 positions matching TRBD1. The junction had 8 bases not matched to a gene; V was cut back by 3 bases and J by 4 bases. The CDR3 runs to 16 residues. CDR1 MGHRA and CDR2 YSYEKL come from the germline V gene. The chain's CDR3 is CASSHDRTGGGTEAFF. DNA of the CDR3: TGCGCCAGCAGCCACGACCGGACAGGGGGTGGCACTGAAGCTTTCTTT.

This chain links TRBV4-3 with TRBJ2-2; D is perhaps TRBD2 (5 bases). V lost 0 bases and J 7 bases, leaving 12 bases between the germline ends. The CDR3 spans 15 residues. Germline V gene lookup returns CDR1 LGHNA and CDR2 YSLEER. The CDR3 nucleotides read TGCGCCAGCAGCCAAGATATTTGGAGGATCGGGGAGCTGTTTTTT. This codes for CASSQDIWRIGELFF.

V and J are TRBV6-6 and TRBJ2-5, with TRBD2 matching 8 bases. The J call may be wrong; the DNA end is better matched by TRBJ2-7. Germline V lookup: CDR1 MNHNY, CDR2 SVGAGI (reference sequence). This CDR3 is built from 14 residues. The chain's CDR3 is CASSGGGPSYEQYF. CDR3 bases: TGTGCCAGCAGCGGGGGGGGGCCCTCCTACGAGCAGTACTTC.

This clone was found a few times. The V call is TRBV6-5, the J call TRBJ1-2, with D uncertain. Germline V lookup: CDR1 MNHEY, CDR2 SVGAGI. Between the trimmed V and J ends, which lost 6 bases and 2 bases, there was a span of 16 bases. CDR3 size: 15 residues. CDR3 nucleotides: TGTGCCAGCAGCCTCCTCGGGTCCGGGAACTATGGCTACACCTTC. Amino acids: CASSLLGSGNYGYTF.

J is TRBJ2-1 and V is TRBV7-2; D might be TRBD2 (6 bases). Trimming left V 6 bases short and J 7 bases short, with 16 bases between. Germline CDR1 SGHTA, CDR2 FQGNSA. The CDR3 totals 14 residues. The CDR3 nucleotides are TGTGCCAGCAGTCAAATGGGGACTGTGAATGAGCAGTTCTTC. Amino acids: CASSQMGTVNEQFF.